This is a list of T cell receptor beta chains from one sample in a study of T cell repertoires in ileal Crohn's disease. Some clones are missing from TCRdb's copy, which holds only in-frame ones; the method was immunoSEQ multiplex PCR. The data show 15,000 to 20,000 clones, roughly 76% seen once. The sequenced sample was ileal tissue. The source of these receptors is an adult with Crohn's disease. Both conserved end residues are part of each CDR3. The D gene is left open where the match is weak. Rows give clone size only sometimes, using once, few, many, or a class for an expanded clone.

clone_size: once; cdr3_length: 14; j_call: TRBJ2-7; d_call: NA; v_call: TRBV29-1; cdr3_nt: TGCAGCGTTACGGACAGCGCAAGCTCCTACGAGCAGTACTTC; cdr3_aa: CSVTDSASSYEQYF
clone_size: NA; cdr3_length: 15; j_call: TRBJ2-3; d_call: NA; v_call: TRBV5-4; cdr3_nt: TGTGCCAGCAGCTTGGCGGGGAAACGCACAGATACGCAGTATTTT; cdr3_aa: CASSLAGKRTDTQYF
clone_size: once; cdr3_length: 14; j_call: TRBJ2-7; d_call: TRBD2; v_call: TRBV2; cdr3_nt: TGTGCCAGCAGGGAGCGGGGGGGCCTGTACGAGCAGTACTTC; cdr3_aa: CASRERGGLYEQYF
clone_size: NA; cdr3_length: 16; j_call: TRBJ2-3; d_call: TRBD2; v_call: TRBV4-1; cdr3_nt: TGCGCCAGCACCAGGAGTCTAGCGGAAGTCGCGGATACGCAGTATTTT; cdr3_aa: CASTRSLAEVADTQYF
clone_size: few; cdr3_length: 15; j_call: TRBJ2-2; d_call: NA; v_call: TRBV5-6; cdr3_nt: TGTGCCAGCAGCGCACAGGACAGGAACACCGGGGAGCTGTTTTTT; cdr3_aa: CASSAQDRNTGELFF
clone_size: NA; cdr3_length: 13; j_call: TRBJ2-1; d_call: NA; v_call: TRBV6-5; cdr3_nt: TGTGCCAGCAGTTACTCGTGGGAGTATGAGCAGTTCTTC; cdr3_aa: CASSYSWEYEQFF
clone_size: NA; cdr3_length: 14; j_call: TRBJ2-7; d_call: NA; v_call: TRBV21-1; cdr3_nt: TGTGCCAGCAGCAAAGCGTGGTTCTCCTACGAGCAGTACTTC; cdr3_aa: CASSKAWFSYEQYF
clone_size: few; cdr3_length: 12; j_call: TRBJ2-5; d_call: NA; v_call: TRBV28; cdr3_nt: TGTGCCAGCAGATCGGGCTCCGAGACCCAGTACTTC; cdr3_aa: CASRSGSETQYF
clone_size: NA; cdr3_length: 15; j_call: TRBJ1-2; d_call: NA; v_call: TRBV6-1; cdr3_nt: TGTGCCAGCAGTGGACGCTGGGGGGCTGGGTCTGGCTACACCTTC; cdr3_aa: CASSGRWGAGSGYTF
clone_size: NA; cdr3_length: 13; j_call: TRBJ1-1; d_call: TRBD1; v_call: TRBV5-1; cdr3_nt: TGCGCCAGCAGAGAACAGGGGATGTATGAAGCTTTCTTT; cdr3_aa: CASREQGMYEAFF
clone_size: NA; cdr3_length: 18; j_call: TRBJ1-6; d_call: NA; v_call: TRBV4-1; cdr3_nt: TGCGCCAGCAGCCACTTCGTGGAGGTCAGCTCCTATAATTCACCCCTCCACTTT; cdr3_aa: CASSHFVEVSSYNSPLHF
clone_size: NA; cdr3_length: 19; j_call: TRBJ1-5; d_call: TRBD1; v_call: TRBV6-1; cdr3_nt: TGTGCCAGCAGTGAATTTAGGCCCGGGACAGGGTTCCTCAATCAGCCCCAGCATTTT; cdr3_aa: CASSEFRPGTGFLNQPQHF
clone_size: NA; cdr3_length: 15; j_call: TRBJ2-7; d_call: TRBD1; v_call: TRBV5-1; cdr3_nt: TGCGCCAGCAGCTTGAATGAGGGGGCGGTCTACGAGCAGTACTTC; cdr3_aa: CASSLNEGAVYEQYF
clone_size: NA; cdr3_length: 21; j_call: TRBJ1-5; d_call: TRBD1; v_call: TRBV28; cdr3_nt: TGTGCCAGCAGCTCAATGGTGGGAGGGACAGGAAGCCTCAATAGCAATCAGCCCCAGCATTTT; cdr3_aa: CASSSMVGGTGSLNSNQPQHF
clone_size: NA; cdr3_length: 14; j_call: TRBJ1-5; d_call: NA; v_call: TRBV4-1; cdr3_nt: TGCGCCAGCAGCCACTCTGGCGGCAATCAGCCCCAGCATTTT; cdr3_aa: CASSHSGGNQPQHF
clone_size: NA; cdr3_length: 21; j_call: TRBJ2-2; d_call: NA; v_call: TRBV21-1; cdr3_nt: TGTGCCAGCAGCAAAGATACCTCGGGACCCAATTTCTGGGGCTTCCTGGGGGAGCTGTTTTTT; cdr3_aa: CASSKDTSGPNFWGFLGELFF
clone_size: NA; cdr3_length: 13; j_call: TRBJ2-7; d_call: TRBD1; v_call: TRBV28; cdr3_nt: TGTGCCAGCAGCCGTGGACAGGGCTACGAGCAGTACTTC; cdr3_aa: CASSRGQGYEQYF
clone_size: NA; cdr3_length: 15; j_call: TRBJ2-3; d_call: TRBD2; v_call: TRBV6-1; cdr3_nt: TGTGCCAGCAGCCTGATGCGGGGGGACACAGATACGCAGTATTTT; cdr3_aa: CASSLMRGDTDTQYF
clone_size: NA; cdr3_length: 15; j_call: TRBJ1-5; d_call: NA; v_call: TRBV19; cdr3_nt: TGTGCCAGTAGTATAGGGGGAAGTAGCAATCAGCCCCAGCATTTT; cdr3_aa: CASSIGGSSNQPQHF
clone_size: NA; cdr3_length: 15; j_call: TRBJ2-5; d_call: NA; v_call: TRBV6-4; cdr3_nt: TGTGCCAGCAGTGAGGGGGGCGGTGAGCAAGAGACCCAGTACTTC; cdr3_aa: CASSEGGGEQETQYF
clone_size: medium-sized; cdr3_length: 12; j_call: TRBJ1-2; d_call: TRBD1; v_call: TRBV27; cdr3_nt: TGTGCCTCAGGGCAGGGGGCTTCTGGCTACACCTTC; cdr3_aa: CASGQGASGYTF
clone_size: NA; cdr3_length: 14; j_call: TRBJ1-5; d_call: NA; v_call: TRBV2; cdr3_nt: TGTGCCAGCAGTGAAGCCAATAGCAATCAGCCCCAGCATTTT; cdr3_aa: CASSEANSNQPQHF
clone_size: NA; cdr3_length: 15; j_call: TRBJ2-7; d_call: NA; v_call: TRBV29-1; cdr3_nt: TGCAGCGTTGACCTTTCAGGCCAGGGTATCTACGAGCAGTACTTC; cdr3_aa: CSVDLSGQGIYEQYF
clone_size: once; cdr3_length: 15; j_call: TRBJ2-1; d_call: TRBD2; v_call: TRBV7-2; cdr3_nt: TGTGCCAGCAGCACGGGACTAGCGGGAGGGGTTGAGCAGTTCTTC; cdr3_aa: CASSTGLAGGVEQFF
clone_size: NA; cdr3_length: 16; j_call: TRBJ1-2; d_call: NA; v_call: TRBV18; cdr3_nt: TGTGCCAGCTCACCAAATCGCGCAGGGCATGACTATGGCTACACCTTC; cdr3_aa: CASSPNRAGHDYGYTF
clone_size: NA; cdr3_length: 15; j_call: TRBJ2-2; d_call: NA; v_call: TRBV7-2; cdr3_nt: TGTGCCAGCAGCTTAGGACAGGGCGGGAGGGGGGAGCTGTTTTTT; cdr3_aa: CASSLGQGGRGELFF